The TCR beta chain described here comes from a study of patients and donors after allogeneic stem cell transplantation. TCRdb called the RT-PCR reads again in MiXCR, with one record for every CDR3 protein. This sample has 150,000 or so distinct CDR3 sequences, with 24% found just once. The V end was cut by 4 bases, the J end by 5 bases, with 12 bases between. This CDR3 spans 13 amino acids. Germline V gives CDR1 SGHRS, CDR2 YFSETQ. This clonotype was detected ten times or more. Sequencing was carried out using blood, either unsorted or a sorted T cell fraction (not recorded which). The sequence was obtained from a human donor who was either an allogeneic HSCT recipient or a stem cell or donor lymphocyte infusion donor (not recorded which). It is not recorded whose cells these are; they may come from a transplant donor. The gene calls are TRBV5-1 and TRBJ1-1; D gene uncertain. Here the CDR3 reads CASSPRAGTEAFF. For the CDR3, the DNA is TGCGCCAGCAGCCCCCGGGCTGGAACTGAAGCTTTCTTT.